A selection of T cell receptor beta chains follows, all from one sample in a study of shared clonotypes between healthy human individuals. Sequencing used immunoSEQ multiplex PCR; TCRdb keeps in-frame clones, though not all of them. The sample lists approximately 2,200,000 clones; about 93% were seen once. Input material: naive CD8+ T cells from PBMCs. The origin of the receptors is a man younger than 30 in good health. Some clones in this sample may be carry-over from other donors' samples. Both conserved end residues are part of each CDR3. D genes are given only for firm matches. Not all rows give a size; the values are once, few, many and, for expanded clones, a class.

clone size	V gene	D gene	J gene	CDR3 DNA	CDR3 protein
.	TRBV18	TRBD2	TRBJ2-1	TGTGCCAGCTCACTAATTCGACTAGCGGGCCCGGAGAATGAGCAGTTCTTC	CASSLIRLAGPENEQFF
.	TRBV27	.	TRBJ1-2	TGTGCCAGCAGTTTATCGAGGGCAGTTGGCTACACCTTC	CASSLSRAVGYTF
.	TRBV4-3	.	TRBJ2-7	TGCGCCAGCAGCCTCGGGTCCCTGGGCTACGAGCAGTACTTC	CASSLGSLGYEQYF
.	TRBV4-1	.	TRBJ1-3	TGCGCCAGCAGCCAAGATCGTGGGTTGATAGGAAACACCATATATTTT	CASSQDRGLIGNTIYF
.	TRBV5-8	.	TRBJ2-2	TGTGCCAGCAGCTTTAAGCGAGAGAACACCGGGGAGCTGTTTTTT	CASSFKRENTGELFF
.	TRBV9	TRBD1	TRBJ1-2	TGTGCCAGCAGTTCAGACAGGGGCACGAACTATGGCTACACCTTC	CASSSDRGTNYGYTF
.	TRBV30	.	TRBJ1-1	TGTGCCTGGAGTGTGGCCCGATATATAGCTTTCTTT	CAWSVARYIAFF
once	TRBV5-1	TRBD2	TRBJ2-2	TGCGCCAGCAGCTTGGCCCCTAGCGGGAGTGATGCGTCAAACACCGGGGAGCTGTTTTTT	CASSLAPSGSDASNTGELFF
.	TRBV28	.	TRBJ1-1	TGTGCCAGCAGTGGAAATTCCATTGGGTTGATAGACACTGAAGCTTTCTTT	CASSGNSIGLIDTEAFF
.	TRBV27	.	TRBJ1-5	TGTGCCAGCAGTCGGACACTAGGACAGCCCCAGCATTTT	CASSRTLGQPQHF
.	TRBV7-2	.	TRBJ2-3	TGTGCCAGCAGCTTAGTTTTACTAGGGCCCTTCGAGACAGATACGCAGTATTTT	CASSLVLLGPFETDTQYF
.	TRBV7-9	.	TRBJ1-1	TGTGCCAGCAGCGAGGGCATGAACACTGAAGCTTTCTTT	CASSEGMNTEAFF
.	TRBV29-1	.	TRBJ1-5	TGCAGCGTTGCGGGAGAGGGGCAGCCCCAGCATTTT	CSVAGEGQPQHF
once	TRBV19	.	TRBJ2-7	TGTGCCAGTAGTACCCACCCAAATGTCCAGGGGAGCGCCGAGCAGTACTTC	CASSTHPNVQGSAEQYF